The next 15 T cell receptor beta chains were all read from a single sample in a study of T cell repertoires in cytomegalovirus infection. MiXCR, run by TCRdb on the reads, gives a single entry per CDR3 protein. Here the sample spans about 150,000 distinct CDR3 sequences, about a quarter being singletons. Sample: PBMCs. The receptors derive from a human donor in good health (CMV status not recorded). Some clones in this sample may be carry-over from other donors' samples.

This chain links TRBV12-3 or TRBV12-4 with TRBJ2-7; the match to TRBD2 covers 11 bases. V dropped 5 bases and J dropped 4; count of bases not matched to a gene: 4. The CDR3 sequence is 14 residues long. The CDR3 nucleotides read TGTGCCAGCAGTACGGGACTAGCGGCATACGAGCAGTACTTC. Protein: CASSTGLAAYEQYF.

This clonotype has a handful of counts. J is TRBJ2-2 and V is TRBV28; D is possibly TRBD1 (6 bases). Looked up from germline, CDR1 is MDHEN and CDR2 is SYDVKM. The V gene lost 4 bases and the J gene lost 2 bases, with 17 bases spanning the gap. There are 17 residues in the CDR3. The CDR3 spells CASSSNRDTLNTGELFF. The CDR3 DNA reads TGTGCCAGCAGTTCGAACCGGGACACATTAAACACCGGGGAGCTGTTTTTT. Combining the CDR3 with reference TRBV28 and TRBJ2-2 gives the whole variable domain DVKVTQSSRYLVKRTGEKVFLECVQDMDHENMFWYRQDPGLGLRLIYFSYDVKMKEKGDIPEGYSVSREKKERFSLILESASTNQTSMYLCASSSNRDTLNTGELFFGEGSRLTVL.

In its sample, this clonotype was seen many times. The J gene is TRBJ1-1, the V gene TRBV12-3 or TRBV12-4, with D perhaps matching TRBD1 (5 bases). Trimming removed 6 bases from V and 1 base from J, with 15 bases in between. The CDR3 consists of 15 residues. The CDR3 reads CASSPKRGQNTEAFF. DNA for the CDR3: TGTGCCAGCAGCCCCAAAAGGGGCCAGAACACTGAAGCTTTCTTT.

In this sample, this clonotype turned up a few times. Here the CDR3 DNA reads TGTGCCAGCAGCACCCGGGTGGCGACCTCCTACAATGAGCAGTTCTTC. Translated: CASSTRVATSYNEQFF. The gene calls are TRBV7-2 and TRBJ2-1; D is undetermined. The CDR3 covers 16 residues. Per germline, CDR1 SGHTA and CDR2 FQGNSA. Trimming pared 5 bases from V and 0 bases from J, leaving 14 bases between.

The chain employs TRBV10-3 and TRBJ1-2; no clear D. The ends were cut back, 3 bases at V and 4 bases at J, with 12 bases in the middle. CDR1 and CDR2 (germline): ENHRY, SYGVKD. The CDR3 loop spans 14 amino acids. The CDR3 DNA is TGTGCCATCAGTGACCCCGCGGGCGGCTATGGCTACACCTTC. Amino acids: CAISDPAGGYGYTF.

This sequence joins TRBV2 and TRBJ2-3; 9 bases match TRBD1. CDR1 and CDR2 from the germline V gene are SNHLY and FYNNEI. The CDR3 covers 15 residues. The V gene end was trimmed by 5 bases and the J gene end by 1 base; junction bases not matched to a gene: 4. The CDR3 sequence: CASSRDRVGTDTQYF. CDR3 DNA: TGTGCCAGCAGTCGGGACAGGGTGGGCACAGATACGCAGTATTTT.

This clonotype was observed a few times. The V and J genes are TRBV12-3 or TRBV12-4 and TRBJ1-4; 8 nucleotides line up with TRBD1. The length of the CDR3 is 13 residues. V dropped 10 bases and J dropped 8; count of bases not matched to a gene: 9. CDR3 bases: TGTGCCACCTCCCTGACAGGGGACGAAAAACTGTTTTTT. Residues: CATSLTGDEKLFF.

The V gene is TRBV19, the J gene TRBJ1-1; D is unresolved. The V gene's germline CDR1 is LNHDA and CDR2 SQIVND (reference sequence). V shed 9 bases and J shed 4 bases, with 6 bases lying between them. The CDR3 totals 10 residues. The CDR3 is CASGSTEAFF. CDR3 sequence (DNA): TGTGCCAGCGGAAGCACTGAAGCTTTCTTT.

The chain is built from TRBV5-1 and TRBJ2-1, with D possibly matching TRBD1 (5 bases). V was shortened by 4 bases and J by 4 bases, with 15 bases between the two germline ends. This CDR3 has 15 amino acids. Germline V gives CDR1 SGHRS, CDR2 YFSETQ. The CDR3 is CASSPDRTSYNEQFF. Written as DNA, the CDR3 is TGCGCCAGCAGCCCGGATAGGACAAGTTACAATGAGCAGTTCTTC.

This sequence joins TRBV30 and TRBJ1-1; D possibly corresponds to TRBD1 (5 bases). Germline values: CDR1 GTSNPN, CDR2 SVGIG (reference sequence). This CDR3 region has 12 residues. Trimming shortened V by 0 bases and J by 6 bases, and 8 bases separated the two germline ends. The DNA of the CDR3 is TGTGCCTGGAGTGTACGGGGGTCTGAAGCTTTCTTT. Amino acids: CAWSVRGSEAFF.

This clonotype was seen at least ten times. V and J are TRBV7-2 and TRBJ2-3, with D possibly being TRBD2 (5 bases). This CDR3 comprises 18 residues. V was pared by 5 bases and J by 0 bases, with 21 bases between. Germline V gene sequence: CDR1 SGHTA, CDR2 FQGNSA. CDR3 nucleotides: TGTGCCAGCAGCCACACGACTAAGGGAAGTCTTAGCACAGATACGCAGTATTTT. It codes for CASSHTTKGSLSTDTQYF.

The CDR3 region is CASSFDPPENTEAFF. The CDR3 coding sequence is TGTGCCAGCAGTTTCGACCCCCCGGAGAACACTGAAGCTTTCTTT. The V and J genes are TRBV27 and TRBJ1-1; D not certain. Per germline, CDR1 MNHEY and CDR2 SMNVEV (reference sequence). Between the trimmed V and J ends, which lost 3 bases and 1 base, there was a span of 12 bases. CDR3 length: 15 amino acids.

This clonotype was seen once. V usage is TRBV4-1 and J usage is TRBJ2-2; no reliable D call. With 0 bases removed from V and 7 bases from J, the gap between germline ends came to 9 bases. The CDR3 has 14 amino acids. Looked up from germline, CDR1 is MGHRA and CDR2 is YSYEKL. CDR3: CASSQDIRIGELFF. The CDR3 DNA is TGCGCCAGCAGCCAAGATATACGGATCGGGGAGCTGTTTTTT.

Only a few counts were recorded for this clonotype. This chain joins TRBV4-2 and TRBJ2-5, with a possible D match to TRBD2 (6 bases). The CDR3 runs 15 residues. V gave up 0 bases and J gave up 2 bases, with 10 bases separating them. The germline V gene encodes CDR1 LGHNA and CDR2 YNFKEQ. CDR3 in DNA: TGTGCCAGCAGCCAAGAAATCCTAGCGCAAGAGACCCAGTACTTC. This codes for CASSQEILAQETQYF.

This clonotype was detected ten times or more. The chain joins TRBV7-2 to TRBJ2-5, with D tentatively TRBD2 (5 bases). CDR1 and CDR2 (germline): SGHTA, FQGNSA. Trimming pared 7 bases from V and 3 bases from J, leaving 15 bases between. CDR3 length: 14 residues. CDR3 residues: CASKRSGLEETQYF. In DNA form, the CDR3 reads TGTGCCAGCAAACGGTCAGGACTGGAAGAGACCCAGTACTTC.